The 4 T cell receptor beta chains in this list originate from one sample, sequenced in a study of somatic mutations in cytotoxic T cells in rheumatoid arthritis (dated 2017 in TCRdb). The protocol used for the library was the immunoSEQ multiplex PCR assay. Sourced from immuneACCESS, this table was stored by TCRdb with only in-frame sequences that have V and J called. A share of the clones is absent; for the studies checked, an unresolved V gene accounts for under half, and the remainder has no known explanation. The sample contains about 20,000 clones, 86% of them found a single time. The ten most abundant clones make up about 19% of the sample. Sequenced sample: CD8+ T cells sorted from blood. All receptors derive from a woman aged 50 to 65 in good health.

This rearrangement joins TRBV5-5 to TRBJ1-1; the D is unclear. The CDR3 extends over 14 amino acids. The germline gives CDR1 SGHKS, CDR2 YYEKEE (reference sequence). V gave up 1 base and J gave up 3 bases, with 10 bases separating them. This CDR3 is CASSLYREDTEAFF. The DNA of the CDR3 is TGTGCCAGCAGCTTGTACCGGGAAGACACTGAAGCTTTCTTT.

The V gene is TRBV4-2, the J gene TRBJ1-2, with 7 bases lining up with TRBD1. The germline gives CDR1 LGHNA, CDR2 YNFKEQ. The CDR3 totals 18 residues. V lost 0 bases, J lost 1 base, and 11 bases stayed unmatched. Here the CDR3 reads CASSQEEAGGPFNYGYTF. CDR3 in DNA: TGTGCCAGCAGCCAAGAAGAAGCAGGGGGACCTTTTAACTATGGCTACACCTTC.

In DNA, the CDR3 is TGTGCCAGCAGCGTAGACCAGGGCAGCACTGAAGCTTTCTTT. Its protein is CASSVDQGSTEAFF. The chain employs TRBV9 and TRBJ1-1, with a weak D call TRBD1 (5 bases). This CDR3 has 14 amino acids. Per germline, CDR1 SGDLS and CDR2 YYNGEE. V was clipped by 0 bases and J by 4 bases, with 10 bases between them. The full variable domain, rest sourced from reference TRBV9 and TRBJ1-1, is DSGVTQTPKHLITATGQRVTLRCSPRSGDLSVYWYQQSLDQGLQFLIQYYNGEERAKGNILERFSAQQFPDLHSELNLSSLELGDSALYFCASSVDQGSTEAFFGQGTRLTVV.

The chain combines TRBV11-2 with TRBJ2-1; TRBD2 matches 9 bases. The CDR3 has 19 amino acids. Germline CDR1 SGHAT, CDR2 FQNNGV. V shed 1 base and J 8 bases; nucleotides not matched to a gene: 18. DNA for the CDR3: TGTGCCAGCAGCTTAGGATTCCTCCCTGCGGGGGGGCCCTTGGATGAGCAGTTCTTC. Translated, it gives CASSLGFLPAGGPLDEQFF. The whole variable domain, filled in from reference TRBV11-2 and TRBJ2-1, reads EAGVAQSPRYKIIEKRQSVAFWCNPISGHATLYWYQQILGQGPKLLIQFQNNGVVDDSQLPKDRFSAERLKGVDSTLKIQPAKLEDSAVYLCASSLGFLPAGGPLDEQFFGPGTRLTVL.